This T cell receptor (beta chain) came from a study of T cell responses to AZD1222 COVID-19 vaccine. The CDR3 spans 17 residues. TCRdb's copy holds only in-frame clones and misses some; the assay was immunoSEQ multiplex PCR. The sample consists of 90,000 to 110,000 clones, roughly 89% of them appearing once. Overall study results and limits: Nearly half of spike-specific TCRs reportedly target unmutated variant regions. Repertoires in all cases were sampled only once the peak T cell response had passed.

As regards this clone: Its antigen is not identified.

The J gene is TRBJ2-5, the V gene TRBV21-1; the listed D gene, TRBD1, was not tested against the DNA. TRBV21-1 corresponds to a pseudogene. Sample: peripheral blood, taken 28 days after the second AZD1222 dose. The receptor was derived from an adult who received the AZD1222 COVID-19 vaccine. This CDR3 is CASSKGPVGTLGETQYF. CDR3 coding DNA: TGTGCCAGCAGCAAAGGGCCCGTCGGGACACTTGGAGAGACCCAGTACTTC.